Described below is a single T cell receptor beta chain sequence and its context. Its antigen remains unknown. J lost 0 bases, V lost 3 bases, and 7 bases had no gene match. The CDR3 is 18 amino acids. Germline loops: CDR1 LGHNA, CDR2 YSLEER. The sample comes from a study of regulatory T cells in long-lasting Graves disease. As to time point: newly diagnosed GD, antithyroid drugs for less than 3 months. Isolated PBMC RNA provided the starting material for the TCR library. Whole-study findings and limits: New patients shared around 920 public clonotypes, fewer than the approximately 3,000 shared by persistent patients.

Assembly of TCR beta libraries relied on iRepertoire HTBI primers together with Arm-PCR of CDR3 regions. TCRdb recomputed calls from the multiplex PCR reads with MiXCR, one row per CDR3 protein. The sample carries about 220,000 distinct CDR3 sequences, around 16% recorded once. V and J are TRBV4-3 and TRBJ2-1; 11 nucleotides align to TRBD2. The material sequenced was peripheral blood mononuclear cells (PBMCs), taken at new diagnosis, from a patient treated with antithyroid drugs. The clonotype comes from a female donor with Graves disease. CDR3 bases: TGCGCCAGCAGCCAGCGGACTAGCGGGCTGAGCTCCTACAATGAGCAGTTCTTC. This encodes CASSQRTSGLSSYNEQFF.